The 26 T cell receptor beta chains below all came from one sample that was sequenced in a study of blood T cell repertoires in COVID-19. Data came from immunoSEQ multiplex PCR; TCRdb stores just in-frame clones and leaves some out. The profile covers about 270,000 clones, with more than 70% appearing a single time and roughly 5% taken by the ten largest. The sequenced material came from peripheral blood. The receptors here all came from a man older than 75 with acute or convalescent COVID-19.

V and J are TRBV27 and TRBJ2-7, with no clear D. Trimming took off 3 bases at V and 0 bases at J, with 6 bases between the two ends. The germline CDR1 and CDR2 sequences are MNHEY and SMNVEV (reference sequence). The length of the CDR3 is 13 residues. The CDR3 spells CASSFRGSYEQYF. The CDR3 DNA follows: TGTGCCAGCAGTTTTCGCGGCTCCTACGAGCAGTACTTC.

The V and J genes are TRBV2 and TRBJ2-5, with D tentatively TRBD2 (7 bases). Germline V gene lookup returns CDR1 SNHLY and CDR2 FYNNEI. The V end lost 8 bases, the J end lost 13 bases, and 23 bases lay between the germline ends. The CDR3 has 13 amino acids. This chain's CDR3 is CASLAGRDKQPYF. The DNA of the CDR3 is TGTGCCAGCTTGGCAGGGAGGGACAAGCAGCCGTACTTC.

The chain combines TRBV19 with TRBJ1-2; D may be TRBD1 (5 bases). With 3 bases removed from V and 3 bases from J, the gap between germline ends came to 8 bases. The V gene's germline CDR1 is LNHDA and CDR2 SQIVND (reference sequence). This CDR3 spans 13 amino acids. CDR3 DNA sequence: TGTGCCAGTAGTATGGGGGGTTACTATGGCTACACCTTC. It encodes CASSMGGYYGYTF.

The V and J genes are TRBV3-1 (or the pseudogene TRBV3-2) and TRBJ1-2, with 8 positions matching TRBD1. The length of the CDR3 is 17 residues. V trimming: 3 bases; J trimming: 2 bases; junction bases outside the gene matches: 11. Germline-derived CDR1 and CDR2 are LGHDT and YNNKEL (reference sequence). Here the CDR3 DNA reads TGTGCCAGCAGCCAGGGGACAGGTCGTAATCAGAACTATGGCTACACCTTC. This sequence encodes CASSQGTGRNQNYGYTF.

The V and J genes are TRBV10-3 and TRBJ2-2; 7 nucleotides agree with TRBD1. The CDR3 contains 12 residues. With V trimmed by 6 bases and J by 5 bases, 0 bases remained unmatched. Germline V gene data show CDR1 as ENHRY and CDR2 as SYGVKD. CDR3 in amino acids: CAIRTGTGELFF. The CDR3 bases are TGTGCCATCAGGACAGGGACCGGGGAGCTGTTTTTT.

The chain is built from TRBV27 and TRBJ2-2; possible D gene TRBD1, 5 bases. V was pared by 0 bases and J by 4 bases, with 18 bases between. Germline-derived CDR1 and CDR2 are MNHEY and SMNVEV (reference sequence). The CDR3 is made up of 18 amino acids. The CDR3 reads CASSLSTGAGSGTGELFF. The CDR3 nucleotides read TGTGCCAGCAGTTTATCGACCGGTGCAGGGTCAGGCACCGGGGAGCTGTTTTTT.

The genes are TRBV10-3 and TRBJ1-4; D ambiguous. The CDR3 length is 15 residues. Germline V gives CDR1 ENHRY, CDR2 SYGVKD. V lost 0 bases and J lost 3, with 8 bases in between. CDR3 amino acids: CAISESTGSNEKLFF. For the CDR3, the DNA is TGTGCCATCAGTGAGTCGACCGGGTCTAATGAAAAACTGTTTTTT.

The chain joins TRBV30 to TRBJ1-1, with 8 bases lining up with TRBD1. CDR3 length: 15 residues. Germline CDR1 reads GTSNPN; CDR2 reads SVGIG (reference sequence). Trimming at V came to 3 bases and at J to 4 bases, leaving 10 bases not matched to a gene. The CDR3 DNA is TGTGCCTGGAGAAGGACAGGGAAAGGAGTCACTGAAGCTTTCTTT. Translation gives CAWRRTGKGVTEAFF.

This chain connects TRBV6-5 to TRBJ2-5, with unresolved D. The ends were cut back, 2 bases at V and 4 bases at J, with 14 bases in the middle. The CDR3 totals 15 residues. Germline V CDR1 and CDR2: MNHEY, SVGAGI. The CDR3 nucleotides read TGTGCCAGCAGTTACGGCAGGTTGAGTGGAGAGACCCAGTACTTC. Its translation is CASSYGRLSGETQYF.

This clone came up a few times. V is TRBV11-2 and J is TRBJ2-3; D not certain. CDR3 size: 14 residues. The germline gives CDR1 SGHAT, CDR2 FQNNGV. V lost 1 base to trimming and J lost 3 bases, with 8 bases between them. The CDR3, as DNA: TGTGCCAGCAGCTTAGGTCAGGCGACAGATACGCAGTATTTT. Its translation is CASSLGQATDTQYF.

This chain joins TRBV5-4 and TRBJ1-1, with 7 nucleotides matching TRBD1. This CDR3 has 14 amino acids. V shed 5 bases and J 1 base; nucleotides not matched to a gene: 5. Germline V gives CDR1 SGHNT, CDR2 YYREEE (reference sequence). The CDR3 here is CASSSQGKNTEAFF. The CDR3 region has the DNA TGTGCCAGCAGTTCACAGGGGAAGAACACTGAAGCTTTCTTT. Full variable domain (missing parts from reference TRBV5-4 and TRBJ1-1): ETGVTQSPTHLIKTRGQQVTLRCSSQSGHNTVSWYQQALGQGPQFIFQYYREEENGRGNFPPRFSGLQFPNYSSELNVNALELDDSALYLCASSSQGKNTEAFFGQGTRLTVV.

J is TRBJ2-1 and V is TRBV19, with 10 bases aligning to TRBD1. This CDR3 is built from 15 residues. J was trimmed by 6 bases and V by 4 bases; bases with no gene match: 6. CDR1 and CDR2 from the germline V gene are LNHDA and SQIVND (reference sequence). CDR3 nucleotide sequence: TGTGCCAGTAGTACCGGGACAGGGGAACTCAATGAGCAGTTCTTC. This translates into CASSTGTGELNEQFF. Full variable domain (outside the CDR3, taken from reference TRBV19 and TRBJ2-1): DGGITQSPKYLFRKEGQNVTLSCEQNLNHDAMYWYRQDPGQGLRLIYYSQIVNDFQKGDIAEGYSVSREKKESFPLTVTSAQKNPTAFYLCASSTGTGELNEQFFGPGTRLTVL.

In DNA, the CDR3 is TGTGCCACCAGTGACCCGTCCGGGACAGGGGCACCACCTGAGCAGTTCTTC. Its translation: CATSDPSGTGAPPEQFF. The rearrangement uses TRBV24-1 and TRBJ2-1, with TRBD1 matching 10 bases. The germline CDR1 and CDR2 sequences are KGHDR and SFDVKD. Losses at the gene ends were 4 bases for V and 9 bases for J; bases not matched to a gene: 14. The length of the CDR3 is 17 residues.

This chain links TRBV28 with TRBJ2-3; the match to TRBD2 covers 7 bases. Germline-derived CDR1 and CDR2 are MDHEN and SYDVKM. J gave up 0 bases and V 2 bases, and 2 bases lay outside the gene matches. This CDR3 contains 15 residues. CDR3 coding DNA: TGTGCCAGCAGTTTAAGCGGGGCTAGCACAGATACGCAGTATTTT. It specifies CASSLSGASTDTQYF.

This chain connects TRBV18 to TRBJ2-2; 10 bases agree with TRBD2. The CDR3 extends over 16 amino acids. Germline V CDR1 and CDR2: KGHSH, LQKENI. The V segment lost 2 bases and the J segment 6 bases; nucleotides outside the gene matches: 6. CDR3 coding DNA: TGTGCCAGCTCACCATGGCTAGCGGGAGAATCCGGGGAGCTGTTTTTT. Residues: CASSPWLAGESGELFF.

The chain has TRBV5-1 and TRBJ2-5; 11 nucleotides align to TRBD1. From germline, CDR1 is SGHRS and CDR2 YFSETQ. The J segment lost 5 bases and the V segment lost 2 bases, leaving 2 bases of the junction unmatched. This CDR3 is 14 amino acids long. CDR3 sequence: CASSFGQGAETQYF. CDR3 in DNA: TGCGCCAGCAGCTTCGGACAGGGGGCGGAGACCCAGTACTTC.

The V gene is TRBV5-4, the J gene TRBJ1-1; D ambiguous. V lost 0 bases and J 0 bases, leaving 6 bases between the germline ends. CDR3 length: 14 residues. Per germline, CDR1 SGHNT and CDR2 YYREEE (reference sequence). This CDR3 reads CASSLERLNTEAFF. DNA for the CDR3: TGTGCCAGCAGCTTGGAACGGTTGAACACTGAAGCTTTCTTT.

V is TRBV5-5 and J is TRBJ2-7; D unclear. The CDR3 is made up of 13 amino acids. The germline V gene has CDR1 SGHKS and CDR2 YYEKEE (reference sequence). Trimming stripped 5 bases from V and 2 bases from J, with 11 bases between. DNA of the CDR3: TGTGCCAGCAGTCCGACTTTTGCCTACGAGCAGTACTTC. This codes for CASSPTFAYEQYF.

For the CDR3, the DNA is TGTGCCAGCAGCCGACAGGGGGGAGTGGAAGAACTGTTTTTT. This translates into CASSRQGGVEELFF. The rearrangement links TRBV2 to TRBJ1-4; 9 nucleotides agree with TRBD1. The CDR3 length is 14 residues. V lost 6 bases, J lost 12 bases, and 11 bases stayed unmatched. The germline CDR1 and CDR2 sequences are SNHLY and FYNNEI.

This clone is a singleton in its sample. The chain employs TRBV6-5 and TRBJ2-1, with D possibly being TRBD2 (6 bases). V was shortened by 8 bases and J by 10 bases, with 15 bases between the two germline ends. From germline, CDR1 is MNHEY and CDR2 SVGAGI. The CDR3 covers 12 residues. The CDR3 region is CASDGTPLEQFF. Here the CDR3 DNA reads TGTGCCAGCGACGGGACTCCGCTAGAGCAGTTCTTC.

The rearrangement uses TRBV7-2 and TRBJ1-2; 8 bases match TRBD1. The CDR3 has 15 amino acids. Germline-derived CDR1 and CDR2 are SGHTA and FQGNSA. The trim removed 4 bases at V and 0 bases at J, leaving 4 bases unmatched. CDR3 residues: CASSSSGGTNYGYTF. The DNA for the CDR3 is TGTGCCAGCAGCTCTTCAGGGGGCACTAACTATGGCTACACCTTC.

The chain links TRBV18 to TRBJ1-5; 9 bases map to TRBD1. The CDR3 has 13 residues. Germline V gives CDR1 KGHSH, CDR2 LQKENI. Trimming removed 6 bases from V and 5 bases from J; junction bases left unmatched: 2. In nucleotides, the CDR3 is TGTGCCAGCTCCTGGGACAGGGATCAGCCCCAGCATTTT. Encoded protein: CASSWDRDQPQHF. The full variable domain, its missing parts supplied by reference TRBV18 and TRBJ1-5, is NAGVMQNPRHLVRRRGQEARLRCSPMKGHSHVYWYRQLPEEGLKFMVYLQKENIIDESGMPKERFSAEFPKEGPSILRIQQVVRGDSAAYFCASSWDRDQPQHFGDGTRLSIL.

The V gene is TRBV5-6, the J gene TRBJ1-2; D is ambiguous. This CDR3 contains 15 residues. V lost 1 base and J lost 4, with 14 bases in between. Germline lookup yields CDR1 SGHDT and CDR2 YYEEEE. CDR3 nucleotides: TGTGCCAGCAGCTTGTGGGCCAAGTCCATCTATGGCTACACCTTC. Residues: CASSLWAKSIYGYTF.

This chain links TRBV5-1 with TRBJ2-5; TRBD2 matches 14 bases. V was clipped by 4 bases and J by 4 bases; unmatched bases: 6. The CDR3 contains 16 residues. Germline CDR1 is SGHRS and CDR2 is YFSETQ. CDR3: CASSPGLAGVLETQYF. The CDR3 region has the DNA TGCGCCAGCAGCCCGGGACTAGCGGGAGTTTTAGAGACCCAGTACTTC.

The chain employs TRBV3-1 (or the pseudogene TRBV3-2) and TRBJ1-1; TRBD1 is a possible D gene (6 bases). Germline V gene data show CDR1 as LGHDT and CDR2 as YNNKEL (reference sequence). Trimming took off 4 bases at V and 5 bases at J, with 11 bases between the two ends. The CDR3 has 13 residues. The CDR3 loop is CASSRGPGTEAFF. As DNA, the CDR3 is TGTGCCAGCAGCCGGGGGCCAGGGACTGAAGCTTTCTTT.

J is TRBJ1-1 and V is TRBV7-2; no firm D call. V dropped 4 bases and J dropped 5 bases, with 11 bases sitting between them. CDR1 and CDR2 from the germline V gene are SGHTA and FQGNSA. The CDR3 runs to 13 residues. The DNA of the CDR3 is TGTGCCAGCAGCTACCATCTGGAGACTGAAGCTTTCTTT. Translation: CASSYHLETEAFF.